A single T cell receptor beta chain is shown here with its context. Clones were read by immunoSEQ multiplex PCR, and TCRdb kept only the in-frame ones, dropping some. This table has 70,000 to 95,000 clones, just over 90% appearing once. This record belongs to a study of blood T cell repertoires in COVID-19. With 0 bases clipped from V and 8 bases from J, the junction kept 17 bases outside the gene matches. The germline gives CDR1 KGHDR, CDR2 SFDVKD. The CDR3 is 18 amino acids. The sequence came from a man between 50 and 59 years old with COVID-19, enrolled during active disease. The genes are TRBV24-1 and TRBJ1-2; 7 bases match TRBD1. The source material was peripheral blood. The CDR3 is CATSDLHLLKTGNKGYTF. CDR3 bases: TGTGCCACCAGTGATTTGCATCTATTAAAGACAGGGAATAAGGGCTACACCTTC.